This note documents a single T cell receptor beta chain sequence. Its antigen remains unidentified. It was with 60 Vbeta and 13 Jbeta primers that the PCR ran. Repertoires were generated with immunoSEQ multiplex PCR, while TCRdb's copy carries only in-frame clones and drops some. Its listing shows around 100,000 clones. These data originate in a study of cytomegalovirus exposure and HLA in healthy donors. Study-level results: Researchers reportedly found TCR beta sequences accurately predicted most subjects' HLA-A and HLA-B alleles. Further analysis was carried out later, and it showed several of the most significant clusters appearing linked to common viral pathogens.

In germline, CDR1 is MNHNS, CDR2 SASEGT. The CDR3 contains 14 residues. The trim removed 7 bases at V and 4 bases at J, leaving 7 bases unmatched. This sequence joins TRBV6-1 and TRBJ1-2; 9 bases map to TRBD1. This TCR came from a man aged 50 or older in good health and CMV-seronegative. The specimen was PBMCs. CDR3 amino acids: CASNRDRAAYGYTF. The CDR3 coding sequence is TGTGCCAGCAATCGGGACAGGGCTGCCTATGGCTACACCTTC.